These 17 T cell receptor beta chains came from one sample sequenced in a study of cytomegalovirus exposure and HLA in healthy donors. This PCR relied on a set of 60 Vbeta primers and 13 Jbeta primers. Produced via immunoSEQ multiplex PCR; TCRdb's table is partial and in-frame only. In the table there are around 210,000 clones, around 80% of which are singletons. The specimen sequenced was PBMCs. The receptors were sampled from a boy younger than 18 in good health and CMV-seronegative.

V and J are TRBV18 and TRBJ2-1, with 10 bases identical to TRBD2. V was pared by 2 bases and J by 6 bases, with 7 bases of the junction left unmatched. The CDR3 consists of 16 residues. Per germline, CDR1 KGHSH and CDR2 LQKENI. CDR3 nucleotide sequence: TGTGCCAGCTCACCAGTCCCAAGACTAGCGGGCAATGAGCAGTTCTTC. It yields the protein CASSPVPRLAGNEQFF.

The chain joins TRBV7-9 to TRBJ2-7; perhaps TRBD1 as D (6 bases). Trimming left V 1 base short and J 2 bases short, with 9 bases between. The CDR3 contains 14 residues. Germline CDR1 SEHNR, CDR2 FQNEAQ (reference sequence). The CDR3 sequence is CASSLGRGPYEQYF. CDR3 in DNA: TGTGCCAGCAGCTTAGGCAGGGGCCCCTACGAGCAGTACTTC.

This chain links TRBV30 with TRBJ1-1; D is undetermined. Trimming cost V 3 bases and J 8 bases, with 16 bases left between them. There are 13 residues in the CDR3. CDR1 is GTSNPN, CDR2 SVGIG, per germline (reference sequence). CDR3 DNA: TGTGCCTGGAGCGGGCCCCAACTAGGGGAAGCTTTCTTT. It encodes CAWSGPQLGEAFF.

V and J are TRBV7-9 and TRBJ1-2; D not certain. Germline assignment: CDR1 SEHNR and CDR2 FQNEAQ (reference sequence). CDR3 length: 13 residues. Trimming left V 7 bases short and J 4 bases short, with 13 bases between. CDR3 bases: TGTGCCAGCACGGGGTTCGGGGTCTATGGCTACACCTTC. Amino acid sequence: CASTGFGVYGYTF.

This clone has just a few counts. The chain carries TRBV6-7 and TRBJ2-7, with 7 bases matching TRBD1. TRBV6-7 is marked as an open reading frame, function uncertain. The CDR3 loop spans 18 amino acids. J was trimmed by 3 bases and V by 0 bases; bases with no gene match: 14. CDR3 sequence (DNA): TGTGCCAGCAGTTACTCGGTAGAAAGGGACAGTGGCCTCTACGAGCAGTACTTC. Protein product: CASSYSVERDSGLYEQYF.

The sample holds a few counts of this clone. This sequence joins TRBV5-1 and TRBJ2-1; tentative D call: TRBD2 (5 bases). Germline V lookup: CDR1 SGHRS, CDR2 YFSETQ. The CDR3 totals 15 residues. Deletions cut 0 bases from V and 1 base from J, with 8 bases between. CDR3 in DNA: TGCGCCAGCAGCTTGGAAGCGGAGTCCTACAATGAGCAGTTCTTC. Encoded protein: CASSLEAESYNEQFF.

This chain links TRBV11-2 with TRBJ1-3; tentatively, D is TRBD1 (6 bases). CDR1 is SGHAT, CDR2 FQNNGV, per germline. Trimming cost V 1 base and J 4 bases, with 14 bases left between them. CDR3 length: 16 amino acids. CDR3 sequence: CASSLVTGSPGNTIYF. In DNA, the CDR3 is TGTGCCAGCAGCTTAGTTACAGGGTCCCCCGGAAACACCATATATTTT.

CDR3 coding DNA: TGCGCCAGCAGCCAAGTACTACAAGAGACCCAGTACTTC. This sequence encodes CASSQVLQETQYF. The rearrangement links TRBV4-1 to TRBJ2-5, with unresolved D. The ends were cut back, 1 base at V and 2 bases at J, with 5 bases in the middle. The CDR3 is 13 residues long. CDR1 is MGHRA, CDR2 YSYEKL, per germline.

V is TRBV19 and J is TRBJ2-7; TRBD2 matches at 13 bases. Germline V gives CDR1 LNHDA, CDR2 SQIVND (reference sequence). With V trimmed by 4 bases and J by 10 bases, 10 bases remained unmatched. The CDR3 totals 15 residues. This CDR3 reads CASSTTKGTSGAQYF. Written as DNA, the CDR3 is TGTGCCAGTAGTACCACCAAAGGGACTAGCGGGGCACAGTACTTC.

V gene TRBV18 combines with J gene TRBJ1-5, with a weak D call TRBD1 (5 bases). Between the trimmed V and J ends, which lost 4 bases and 5 bases, there was a span of 15 bases. CDR3 length: 15 amino acids. CDR1 is KGHSH and CDR2 is LQKENI in the germline V gene. CDR3 sequence reads: CASSLGWGEYQPQHF. CDR3 DNA sequence: TGTGCCAGCTCACTCGGGTGGGGGGAGTATCAGCCCCAGCATTTT.

This clone appeared once. This chain links TRBV28 with TRBJ1-1; D might be TRBD1 (6 bases). Trimming stripped 5 bases from V and 11 bases from J, with 12 bases between. The CDR3 is 11 amino acids. Germline V CDR1 and CDR2: MDHEN, SYDVKM. CDR3 residues: CASSPGVGAFF. CDR3 nucleotides: TGTGCCAGCAGTCCAGGGGTCGGGGCTTTCTTT. The full variable domain, completed using reference TRBV28 and TRBJ1-1, is DVKVTQSSRYLVKRTGEKVFLECVQDMDHENMFWYRQDPGLGLRLIYFSYDVKMKEKGDIPEGYSVSREKKERFSLILESASTNQTSMYLCASSPGVGAFFGQGTRLTVV.

The rearrangement joins TRBV7-9 to TRBJ1-2; D might be TRBD1 (6 bases). Germline V CDR1 and CDR2: SEHNR, FQNEAQ (reference sequence). The CDR3 runs to 15 residues. V dropped 1 base and J dropped 8 bases, with 17 bases sitting between them. This chain's CDR3 is CASSLGQVGLSGYTF. The CDR3 DNA follows: TGTGCCAGCAGCTTAGGACAGGTAGGACTGTCCGGCTACACCTTC.

The rearrangement uses TRBV27 and TRBJ1-4; 7 positions match TRBD1. The V segment lost 0 bases and the J segment 0 bases; nucleotides outside the gene matches: 10. Per the germline V gene, CDR1 is MNHEY and CDR2 is SMNVEV (reference sequence). There are 19 residues in the CDR3. The CDR3 loop is CASSLSAGTESATNEKLFF. CDR3 nucleotides: TGTGCCAGCAGTTTATCGGCAGGGACAGAGAGTGCAACTAATGAAAAACTGTTTTTT.

The chain recombines TRBV7-3 with TRBJ1-2; D ambiguous. Per germline, CDR1 SGHTA and CDR2 FQGTGA. The V end was cut by 5 bases, the J end by 3 bases, with 10 bases between. The CDR3 consists of 13 residues. CDR3 nucleotides: TGTGCCAGCAGCCCGCTTCCGGACTATGGCTACACCTTC. This gives the protein CASSPLPDYGYTF.

Regarding this clone: The junction departs from the called germline gene at one end, perhaps through a read error. The sample has other DNA sequences that encode this CDR3 too. The chain employs TRBV15 and TRBJ2-3, with TRBD2 matching over 7 bases. In germline, CDR1 is LNHNV, CDR2 YYDKDF (reference sequence). CDR3 size: 14 residues. Written as DNA, the CDR3 is TGTGCCACCAGCCGAGAGCGGGGTCCGACTACGCAGTATTTT. It codes for CATSRERGPTTQYF.

The sample holds a few counts of this clone. V usage is TRBV7-8 and J usage is TRBJ2-3; 10 bases are a match to TRBD2. V trimming: 3 bases; J trimming: 0 bases; junction bases outside the gene matches: 9. CDR3 length: 18 residues. Per the germline V gene, CDR1 is SGHVS and CDR2 is FQNEAQ. This chain's CDR3 is CASSFGVAGGLSTDTQYF. Here the CDR3 DNA reads TGTGCCAGCAGCTTCGGTGTAGCGGGAGGCCTTAGCACAGATACGCAGTATTTT.

CDR3 nucleotides: TGTGCCAGCAGCTTAAATGGCCGAGGTTCACCCCTCCACTTT. This translates into CASSLNGRGSPLHF. This chain joins TRBV11-2 and TRBJ1-6; D remains unclear. The V end lost 2 bases, the J end lost 9 bases, and 11 bases lay between the germline ends. Germline-derived CDR1 and CDR2 are SGHAT and FQNNGV. The CDR3 is 14 residues long.